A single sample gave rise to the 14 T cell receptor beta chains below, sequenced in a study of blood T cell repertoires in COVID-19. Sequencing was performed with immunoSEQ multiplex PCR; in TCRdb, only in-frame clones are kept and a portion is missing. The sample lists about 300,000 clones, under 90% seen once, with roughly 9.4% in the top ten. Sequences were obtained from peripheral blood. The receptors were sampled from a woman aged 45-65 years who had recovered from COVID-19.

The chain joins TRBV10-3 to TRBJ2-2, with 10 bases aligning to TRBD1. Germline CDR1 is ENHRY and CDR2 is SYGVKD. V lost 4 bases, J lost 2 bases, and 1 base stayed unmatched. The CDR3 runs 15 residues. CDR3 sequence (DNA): TGTGCCATCAGTGGACAGGGGGCTAACACCGGGGAGCTGTTTTTT. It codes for CAISGQGANTGELFF.

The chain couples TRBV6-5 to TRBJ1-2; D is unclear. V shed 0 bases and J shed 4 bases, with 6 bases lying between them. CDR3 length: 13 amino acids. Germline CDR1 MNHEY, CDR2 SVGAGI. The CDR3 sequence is CASSYSPGYGYTF. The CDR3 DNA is TGTGCCAGCAGTTACTCGCCCGGCTATGGCTACACCTTC.

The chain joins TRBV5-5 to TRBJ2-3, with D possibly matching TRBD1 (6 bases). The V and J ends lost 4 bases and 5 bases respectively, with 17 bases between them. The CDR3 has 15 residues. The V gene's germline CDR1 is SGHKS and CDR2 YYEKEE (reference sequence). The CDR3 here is CASSATAGVIDTQYF. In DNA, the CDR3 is TGTGCCAGCAGCGCGACGGCAGGGGTAATAGATACGCAGTATTTT. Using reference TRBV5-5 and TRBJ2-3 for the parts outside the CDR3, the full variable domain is DAGVTQSPTHLIKTRGQQVTLRCSPISGHKSVSWYQQVLGQGPQFIFQYYEKEERGRGNFPDRFSARQFPNYSSELNVNALLLGDSALYLCASSATAGVIDTQYFGPGTRLTVL.

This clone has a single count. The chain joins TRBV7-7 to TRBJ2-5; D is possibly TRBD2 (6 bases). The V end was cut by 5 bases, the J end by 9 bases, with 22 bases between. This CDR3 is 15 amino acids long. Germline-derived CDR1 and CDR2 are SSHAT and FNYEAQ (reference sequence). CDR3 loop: CASSPGTQAIWAQYF. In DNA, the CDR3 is TGTGCCAGCAGCCCAGGGACTCAGGCGATCTGGGCCCAGTACTTC.

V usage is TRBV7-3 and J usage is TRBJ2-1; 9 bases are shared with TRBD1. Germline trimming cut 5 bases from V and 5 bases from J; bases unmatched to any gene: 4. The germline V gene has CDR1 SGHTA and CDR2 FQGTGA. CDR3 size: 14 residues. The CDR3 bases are TGTGCCAGCAGCCGAGGGACAGGGCACAATGAGCAGTTCTTC. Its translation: CASSRGTGHNEQFF.

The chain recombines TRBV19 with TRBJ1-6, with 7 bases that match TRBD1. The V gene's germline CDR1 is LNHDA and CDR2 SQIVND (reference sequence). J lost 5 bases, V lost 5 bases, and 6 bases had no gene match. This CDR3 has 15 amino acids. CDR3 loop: CASSSLGQNNSPLHF. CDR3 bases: TGTGCCAGTAGTTCCTTGGGACAGAATAATTCACCCCTCCACTTT.

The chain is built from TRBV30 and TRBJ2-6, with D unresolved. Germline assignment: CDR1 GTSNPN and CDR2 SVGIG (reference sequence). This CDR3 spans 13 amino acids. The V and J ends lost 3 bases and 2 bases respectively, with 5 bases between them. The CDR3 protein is CAWRSTGANVLTF. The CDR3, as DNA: TGTGCCTGGAGGTCTACTGGGGCCAACGTCCTGACTTTC.

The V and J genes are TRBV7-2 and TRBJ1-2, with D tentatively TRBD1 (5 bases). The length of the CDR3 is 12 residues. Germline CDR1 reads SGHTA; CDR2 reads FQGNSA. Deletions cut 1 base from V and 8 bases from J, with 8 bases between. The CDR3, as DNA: TGTGCCAGCAGCTTAGTTCAGGGAGGCTACACCTTC. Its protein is CASSLVQGGYTF.

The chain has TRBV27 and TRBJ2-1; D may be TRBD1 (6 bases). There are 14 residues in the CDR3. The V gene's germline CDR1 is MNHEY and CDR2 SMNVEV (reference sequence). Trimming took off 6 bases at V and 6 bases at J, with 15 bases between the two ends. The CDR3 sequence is CASRDRRLFNEQFF. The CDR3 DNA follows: TGTGCCAGCAGAGACAGGCGCCTATTCAATGAGCAGTTCTTC.

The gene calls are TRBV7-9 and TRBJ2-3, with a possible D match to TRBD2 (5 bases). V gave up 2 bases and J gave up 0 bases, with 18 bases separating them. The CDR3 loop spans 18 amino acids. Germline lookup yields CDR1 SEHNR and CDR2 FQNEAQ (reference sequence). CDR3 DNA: TGTGCCAGCAGCTTATCTGGACTTGCCTCTAGTAGCACAGATACGCAGTATTTT. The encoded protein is CASSLSGLASSSTDTQYF. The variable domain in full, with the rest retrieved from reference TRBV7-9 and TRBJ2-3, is DTGVSQNPRHKITKRGQNVTFRCDPISEHNRLYWYRQTLGQGPEFLTYFQNEAQLEKSRLLSDRFSAERPKGSFSTLEIQRTEQGDSAMYLCASSLSGLASSSTDTQYFGPGTRLTVL.

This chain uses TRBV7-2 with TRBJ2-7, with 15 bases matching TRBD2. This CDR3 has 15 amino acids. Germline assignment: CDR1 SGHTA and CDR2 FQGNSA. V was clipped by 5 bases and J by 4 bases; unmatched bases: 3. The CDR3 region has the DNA TGTGCCAGCAGCGCAGGACTAGCGGGGGGGTACGAGCAGTACTTC. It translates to CASSAGLAGGYEQYF.

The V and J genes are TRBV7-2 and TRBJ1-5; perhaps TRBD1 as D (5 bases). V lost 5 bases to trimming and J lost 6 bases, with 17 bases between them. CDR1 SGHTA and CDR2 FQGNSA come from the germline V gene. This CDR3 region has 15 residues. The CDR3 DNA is TGTGCCAGCAGCCCAAGCCGGGGGAATGGTCAGCCCCAGCATTTT. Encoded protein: CASSPSRGNGQPQHF. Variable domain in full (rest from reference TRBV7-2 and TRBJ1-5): GAGVSQSPSNKVTEKGKDVELRCDPISGHTALYWYRQSLGQGLEFLIYFQGNSAPDKSGLPSDRFSAERTGGSVSTLTIQRTQQEDSAVYLCASSPSRGNGQPQHFGDGTRLSIL.

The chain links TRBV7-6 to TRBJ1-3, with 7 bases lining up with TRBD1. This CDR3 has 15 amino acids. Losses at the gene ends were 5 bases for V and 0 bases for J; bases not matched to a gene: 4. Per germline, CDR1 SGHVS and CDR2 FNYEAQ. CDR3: CASSRTGVSGNTIYF. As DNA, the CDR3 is TGTGCCAGCAGCCGAACAGGGGTCTCTGGAAACACCATATATTTT. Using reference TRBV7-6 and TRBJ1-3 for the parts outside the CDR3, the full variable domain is GAGVSQSPRYKVTKRGQDVALRCDPISGHVSLYWYRQALGQGPEFLTYFNYEAQQDKSGLPNDRFSAERPEGSISTLTIQRTEQRDSAMYRCASSRTGVSGNTIYFGEGSWLTVV.

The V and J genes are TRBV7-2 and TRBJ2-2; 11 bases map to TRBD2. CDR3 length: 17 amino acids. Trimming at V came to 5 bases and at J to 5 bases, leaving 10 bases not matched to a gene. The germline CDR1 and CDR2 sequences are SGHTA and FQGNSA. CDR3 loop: CASSRSLLAGETGELFF. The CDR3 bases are TGTGCCAGCAGCCGGAGCCTACTAGCGGGAGAAACCGGGGAGCTGTTTTTT.